This TCR beta chain was observed in a study of blood T cell repertoires in COVID-19. Study-level information: Whether acute or convalescent, the COVID-19 samples came from the United States, Italy and Spain. Nucleic acid was either cDNA or gDNA, and it came from T cells, B-cell-depleted T cells, or PBMCs.

In the source study's methods: Amplification of reference gene primers was used by the study to estimate nucleated cell counts. Using immunoSEQ multiplex PCR, the repertoire was profiled, and TCRdb retains in-frame clones only, with some absent. That table supplies the V and J calls and clone size; D and trimming were determined from the DNA. The sample lists roughly 87,000 clones, approximately 85% occurring once. Sequencing was carried out using peripheral blood. The origin of this receptor is a human donor in a cohort sampled during active COVID-19.

The CDR3 DNA sequence: TGTGCCAGCAGCTTAGGGGGGCCCAACCTCGCAGATACGCAGTATTTT. Its translation: CASSLGGPNLADTQYF. The rearrangement joins TRBV11-3 to TRBJ2-3, with D perhaps matching TRBD1 (6 bases). The length of the CDR3 is 16 residues. V was shortened by 1 base and J by 4 bases, with 15 bases between the two germline ends. In germline, CDR1 is SGHNT, CDR2 YENEEA.